The next 21 T cell receptor beta chains were all read from a single sample in a study of blood T cell repertoires in COVID-19. Assay: immunoSEQ multiplex PCR; the TCRdb copy retains only in-frame clones and omits some. The sample includes fewer than 45,000 clones, 88% of them seen just once. Sequenced sample: peripheral blood. Source of these receptors: a human donor in a cohort sampled during active COVID-19.

This clone was counted a single time. The V gene is TRBV9, the J gene TRBJ1-4; 10 positions match TRBD1. Germline lookup yields CDR1 SGDLS and CDR2 YYNGEE. V gave up 3 bases and J gave up 8 bases; unmatched junction bases: 10. The CDR3 length is 16 residues. In DNA, the CDR3 is TGTGCCAGCAGCGGAGCTCCGGGACAGGGGAGGGAAAAACTGTTTTTT. Amino acids: CASSGAPGQGREKLFF.

V is TRBV7-8 and J is TRBJ2-1; 10 bases are a match to TRBD2. CDR3 size: 18 residues. Germline CDR1 SGHVS, CDR2 FQNEAQ. V lost 6 bases and J lost 0; bases outside the gene matches: 11. CDR3 in DNA: TGTGCCAGCAGTACCAAAGGGAGCGGGGGGGCCTCCTACAATGAGCAGTTCTTC. Translating gives CASSTKGSGGASYNEQFF.

The chain couples TRBV2 to TRBJ2-3; 11 bases match TRBD2. The trim removed 3 bases at V and 4 bases at J, leaving 6 bases unmatched. CDR1 is SNHLY, CDR2 FYNNEI, per germline. The CDR3 runs 16 residues. CDR3: CASSDQLAGDADTQYF. The CDR3 nucleotides read TGTGCCAGCAGTGATCAACTAGCGGGGGACGCAGATACGCAGTATTTT.

The chain links TRBV6-5 to TRBJ2-2, with 7 nucleotides matching TRBD2. The CDR3 sequence is 16 residues long. The V and J ends lost 3 bases and 6 bases, in that order; junction bases with no gene match: 10. Germline V gene lookup returns CDR1 MNHEY and CDR2 SVGAGI. The CDR3 DNA is TGTGCCAGCAGTTATTCCGGACTAGGTTTTGCCGGGGAGCTGTTTTTT. It encodes CASSYSGLGFAGELFF.

This chain connects TRBV19 to TRBJ1-5; 8 nucleotides match TRBD1. The V gene end was trimmed by 7 bases and the J gene end by 5 bases; junction bases not matched to a gene: 13. This CDR3 is 16 amino acids long. Germline values: CDR1 LNHDA, CDR2 SQIVND (reference sequence). The CDR3 region is CASKMLRGRGDQPQHF. The CDR3 DNA reads as TGTGCCAGTAAAATGCTCAGGGGGCGCGGCGATCAGCCCCAGCATTTT. Looking up the rest from reference TRBV19 and TRBJ1-5 gives the full variable domain: DGGITQSPKYLFRKEGQNVTLSCEQNLNHDAMYWYRQDPGQGLRLIYYSQIVNDFQKGDIAEGYSVSREKKESFPLTVTSAQKNPTAFYLCASKMLRGRGDQPQHFGDGTRLSIL.

The rearrangement links TRBV5-6 to TRBJ1-2, with 8 bases lining up with TRBD1. Germline trimming cut 0 bases from V and 5 bases from J; bases unmatched to any gene: 0. CDR3 length: 13 amino acids. Germline values: CDR1 SGHDT, CDR2 YYEEEE. DNA of the CDR3: TGTGCCAGCAGCTTGGGGACAGGGTATGGCTACACCTTC. This sequence encodes CASSLGTGYGYTF.

V and J are TRBV7-2 and TRBJ1-5; D is perhaps TRBD1 (5 bases). The CDR3 extends over 14 amino acids. The germline V gene encodes CDR1 SGHTA and CDR2 FQGNSA. Trimming removed 3 bases at V and 1 base at J, with 7 bases between. The CDR3 DNA reads as TGTGCCAGCAGCTTGGACATGAGCAATCAGCCCCAGCATTTT. Protein sequence: CASSLDMSNQPQHF.

Points on this clone: Other nucleotide sequences from this sample produce the same CDR3. V gene TRBV19 combines with J gene TRBJ1-1; tentative D call: TRBD1 (6 bases). This CDR3 is 14 amino acids long. V was pared by 8 bases and J by 1 base, with 14 bases between. Germline loops: CDR1 LNHDA, CDR2 SQIVND (reference sequence). The CDR3 region is CASRWGRGNTEAFF. DNA for the CDR3: TGTGCCAGTCGTTGGGGGCGCGGGAACACTGAAGCTTTCTTT.

This clone was counted once. The chain links TRBV12-5 to TRBJ1-2, with D possibly matching TRBD1 (5 bases). Per the germline V gene, CDR1 is LGHNT and CDR2 is FRNRAP. Trimming removed 2 bases from V and 4 bases from J, with 11 bases in between. The CDR3 contains 14 residues. The CDR3 is CASGLSGSLYGYTF. Here the CDR3 DNA reads TGTGCTAGTGGTTTGTCAGGGTCCCTCTATGGCTACACCTTC.

This chain links TRBV4-3 with TRBJ1-3, with TRBD1 matching over 8 bases. This CDR3 contains 16 residues. Germline CDR1 LGHNA, CDR2 YSLEER. Trimming cost V 3 bases and J 2 bases; bases outside gene matches: 6. The CDR3 loop is CASSHSRGRPGNTIYF. The CDR3 DNA reads TGCGCCAGCAGCCACTCCAGGGGGCGACCTGGAAACACCATATATTTT.

The chain combines TRBV9 with TRBJ1-4; D remains ambiguous. The CDR3 covers 13 residues. The germline CDR1 and CDR2 sequences are SGDLS and YYNGEE. Trimming took 4 bases from V and 4 from J, leaving 8 bases between them. CDR3 sequence: CASSPGGNEKLFF. The CDR3 DNA is TGTGCCAGCAGCCCCGGCGGTAATGAAAAACTGTTTTTT.

The chain employs TRBV13 and TRBJ2-2; D is ambiguous. Between the trimmed V and J ends, which lost 4 bases and 6 bases, there was a span of 9 bases. The CDR3 spans 13 residues. Germline V gene sequence: CDR1 PRHDT, CDR2 FYEKMQ (reference sequence). The CDR3 DNA is TGTGCCAGCAGCTCAGAATCTCCCGGGGAGCTGTTTTTT. Residues: CASSSESPGELFF.

The chain joins TRBV7-8 to TRBJ1-1; the D gene is possibly TRBD1 (5 bases). Germline V gene data show CDR1 as SGHVS and CDR2 as FQNEAQ. V was trimmed by 1 base and J by 6 bases, leaving 12 bases between them. The CDR3 runs 14 residues. This CDR3 reads CASSLGTRSSEAFF. CDR3 nucleotide sequence: TGTGCCAGCAGCTTAGGGACAAGGAGCTCTGAAGCTTTCTTT.

This clone was seen a single time. J is TRBJ1-6 and V is TRBV7-9, with D maybe TRBD1 (6 bases). CDR3 length equals 15 residues. Germline CDR1 and CDR2: SEHNR and FQNEAQ (reference sequence). Between the trimmed V and J ends, which lost 6 bases and 8 bases, there was a span of 17 bases. CDR3 coding DNA: TGTGCCAGCAGACGTACCGGGACATCAGATTCACCCCTCCACTTT. This gives the protein CASRRTGTSDSPLHF.

The V and J genes are TRBV5-1 and TRBJ1-2, with D perhaps matching TRBD1 (5 bases). The V and J ends lost 7 bases and 4 bases respectively, with 17 bases between them. CDR3 length equals 14 residues. Germline-derived CDR1 and CDR2 are SGHRS and YFSETQ. As DNA, the CDR3 is TGCGCCAGCGTCGGGGGGGTTTCTTCCTATGGCTACACCTTC. Protein: CASVGGVSSYGYTF.

This clone was counted a single time. The V and J genes are TRBV10-3 and TRBJ2-1; 9 nucleotides line up with TRBD1. The CDR3 length is 15 residues. V trimming: 6 bases; J trimming: 4 bases; junction bases outside the gene matches: 7. Germline lookup yields CDR1 ENHRY and CDR2 SYGVKD. The CDR3 region has the DNA TGTGCCATCAGCGAACAGGGGGCGCTTTACAATGAGCAGTTCTTC. Its protein is CAISEQGALYNEQFF.

This clone has a handful of counts. The rearrangement uses TRBV30 and TRBJ2-1; TRBD2 matches 8 bases. CDR3 size: 14 residues. The germline CDR1 and CDR2 sequences are GTSNPN and SVGIG (reference sequence). The trim removed 4 bases at V and 3 bases at J, leaving 5 bases unmatched. The CDR3 region is CAWIPGGHYNEQFF. The CDR3 DNA reads TGTGCCTGGATACCGGGGGGGCACTACAATGAGCAGTTCTTC.

This chain uses TRBV27 with TRBJ2-1, with 7 bases matching TRBD1. The CDR3 totals 15 residues. V trimming: 7 bases; J trimming: 3 bases; junction bases outside the gene matches: 9. From germline, CDR1 is MNHEY and CDR2 SMNVEV (reference sequence). CDR3 sequence: CASKGRQGVYNEQFF. CDR3 coding DNA: TGTGCCAGCAAAGGAAGACAGGGAGTCTACAATGAGCAGTTCTTC.

The chain employs TRBV7-8 and TRBJ2-7; 9 bases agree with TRBD1. Germline V gene sequence: CDR1 SGHVS, CDR2 FQNEAQ. V dropped 5 bases and J dropped 3; count of bases not matched to a gene: 8. The CDR3 sequence is 15 residues long. CDR3 region: CASSHHRGPIYEQYF. The CDR3 region has the DNA TGTGCCAGCAGCCATCACAGGGGGCCCATCTACGAGCAGTACTTC.

The V and J genes are TRBV19 and TRBJ2-1; TRBD2 agrees at 12 bases. With 5 bases clipped from V and 6 bases from J, the junction kept 11 bases outside the gene matches. CDR1 is LNHDA, CDR2 SQIVND, per germline (reference sequence). The CDR3 has 17 residues. Written as DNA, the CDR3 is TGTGCCAGTAGTTTTACAACTAGCGGGGGGCCCTTCAATGAGCAGTTCTTC. It specifies CASSFTTSGGPFNEQFF.

J is TRBJ1-1 and V is TRBV5-1; 7 bases match TRBD1. Germline V gives CDR1 SGHRS, CDR2 YFSETQ. This CDR3 is 18 amino acids long. V gave up 1 base and J gave up 4 bases; unmatched junction bases: 16. This CDR3 reads CASSLQGQMPGGGTEAFF. For the CDR3, the DNA is TGCGCCAGCAGCTTGCAGGGACAGATGCCCGGGGGGGGCACTGAAGCTTTCTTT.